The 20 T cell receptor beta chains below all came from one sample that was sequenced in a study of T cell responses to AZD1222 COVID-19 vaccine. The assay was immunoSEQ multiplex PCR, and TCRdb's table has in-frame clones only and misses some. The sample includes some 120,000 clones, 86% of them seen just once. This specimen consisted of peripheral blood, obtained 28 days after the second AZD1222 dose. The receptors stem from an adult who received the AZD1222 COVID-19 vaccine.

The J gene is TRBJ1-1, the V gene TRBV30, with D unclear. CDR1 is GTSNPN and CDR2 is SVGIG in the germline V gene (reference sequence). The CDR3 has 13 amino acids. V was pared by 3 bases and J by 0 bases, with 8 bases between. CDR3 region: CAWREILNTEAFF. CDR3 sequence (DNA): TGTGCCTGGAGGGAGATACTGAACACTGAAGCTTTCTTT.

This chain joins TRBV25-1 and TRBJ1-4; no firm D call. V was cut by 6 bases and J by 0 bases, with 11 bases left in between. The CDR3 sequence is 15 residues long. CDR1 and CDR2 from the germline V gene are MGHDK and SYGVNS. The CDR3 here is CASSGSGATNEKLFF. The CDR3 DNA is TGTGCCAGCAGCGGCAGCGGAGCAACTAATGAAAAACTGTTTTTT.

The V gene is TRBV5-1, the J gene TRBJ2-5, with 7 bases fitting TRBD1. CDR1 is SGHRS and CDR2 is YFSETQ in the germline V gene. J lost 5 bases, V lost 4 bases, and 11 bases had no gene match. CDR3 length equals 15 residues. CDR3 nucleotide sequence: TGCGCCAGCAGCGAGGGACAGTGGGCGATGGAGACCCAGTACTTC. This gives the protein CASSEGQWAMETQYF.

This clone was seen just once. V usage is TRBV18 and J usage is TRBJ2-3; 8 bases are shared with TRBD1. Germline V gives CDR1 KGHSH, CDR2 LQKENI. The V gene end was trimmed by 5 bases and the J gene end by 4 bases; junction bases not matched to a gene: 8. This CDR3 has 15 residues. Here the CDR3 reads CASSEGQGFADTQYF. DNA of the CDR3: TGTGCCAGCTCAGAAGGACAGGGCTTTGCAGATACGCAGTATTTT. The whole variable domain, filled in from reference TRBV18 and TRBJ2-3, reads NAGVMQNPRHLVRRRGQEARLRCSPMKGHSHVYWYRQLPEEGLKFMVYLQKENIIDESGMPKERFSAEFPKEGPSILRIQQVVRGDSAAYFCASSEGQGFADTQYFGPGTRLTVL.

The chain couples TRBV19 to TRBJ2-3, with D possibly matching TRBD1 (5 bases). Trimming stripped 6 bases from V and 6 bases from J, with 19 bases between. This CDR3 contains 15 residues. Germline V gene sequence: CDR1 LNHDA, CDR2 SQIVND (reference sequence). The CDR3 bases are TGTGCCAGTAGCCCTCTCCGACAGCACGGGGATACGCAGTATTTT. Encoded protein: CASSPLRQHGDTQYF.

The V and J genes are TRBV10-1 and TRBJ1-2, with 8 bases matching TRBD1. CDR1 and CDR2 from the germline V gene are WNHNN and SYGVQD (reference sequence). The V segment lost 0 bases and the J segment 8 bases; nucleotides outside the gene matches: 8. This CDR3 is built from 15 residues. This chain's CDR3 is CASSESMTGVGGYTF. In DNA, the CDR3 is TGCGCCAGCAGTGAGTCGATGACAGGGGTCGGCGGCTACACCTTC.

The J gene is TRBJ1-2, the V gene TRBV4-3; maybe TRBD1 (5 bases). There are 15 residues in the CDR3. Germline assignment: CDR1 LGHNA and CDR2 YSLEER. V was pared by 0 bases and J by 0 bases, with 8 bases between. In DNA form, the CDR3 reads TGCGCCAGCAGCCAAGAAGCAGGGACTAACTATGGCTACACCTTC. It is translated as CASSQEAGTNYGYTF.

This chain uses TRBV28 with TRBJ1-1; no clear D. The CDR3 runs 13 residues. The V end was cut by 1 base, the J end by 6 bases, with 9 bases between. The germline gives CDR1 MDHEN, CDR2 SYDVKM. CDR3 protein: CASSLSGPPEAFF. The DNA for the CDR3 is TGTGCCAGCAGTTTATCTGGCCCTCCTGAAGCTTTCTTT.

In its sample, this clone was seen once. The rearrangement joins TRBV28 to TRBJ2-3; D ambiguous. The germline V gene has CDR1 MDHEN and CDR2 SYDVKM. There are 15 residues in the CDR3. The V end lost 2 bases, the J end lost 5 bases, and 14 bases lay between the germline ends. CDR3 amino acids: CASSLGDFGGDTQYF. DNA for the CDR3: TGTGCCAGCAGTTTAGGGGATTTTGGCGGAGATACGCAGTATTTT.

This sequence joins TRBV4-3 and TRBJ1-2; D unresolved. CDR1 is LGHNA and CDR2 is YSLEER in the germline V gene. Deletions cut 2 bases from V and 11 bases from J, with 24 bases between. CDR3 length: 16 residues. CDR3 sequence: CASSQREGVGEGGYTF. The CDR3 DNA follows: TGCGCCAGCAGCCAACGCGAGGGCGTAGGTGAAGGAGGGTACACCTTC.

The CDR3 sequence: CASSLAAVGGAIQETQYF. The CDR3 DNA follows: TGTGCCAGCAGCTTAGCCGCGGTGGGGGGGGCTATACAAGAGACCCAGTACTTC. The chain uses TRBV7-2 and TRBJ2-5; D is perhaps TRBD2 (7 bases). Deletions cut 0 bases from V and 2 bases from J, with 19 bases between. The CDR3 totals 18 residues. The germline gives CDR1 SGHTA, CDR2 FQGNSA.

This chain uses TRBV5-1 with TRBJ2-4; TRBD1 is a possible D gene (6 bases). V lost 5 bases and J lost 3, with 12 bases in between. The CDR3 is 14 amino acids. The germline gives CDR1 SGHRS, CDR2 YFSETQ. The CDR3 DNA sequence: TGCGCCAGCAGATTCGAGGGGGTCAAAAACATTCAGTACTTC. Translating gives CASRFEGVKNIQYF.

This rearrangement joins TRBV19 to TRBJ2-7; TRBD2 matches 7 bases. Germline CDR1 and CDR2: LNHDA and SQIVND (reference sequence). The CDR3 sequence is 16 residues long. V lost 7 bases and J lost 2; bases outside the gene matches: 14. CDR3 amino acids: CASTPGGPGNAYEQYF. The DNA for the CDR3 is TGTGCCAGTACCCCGGGAGGCCCAGGGAACGCCTACGAGCAGTACTTC. Variable domain in full (rest from reference TRBV19 and TRBJ2-7): DGGITQSPKYLFRKEGQNVTLSCEQNLNHDAMYWYRQDPGQGLRLIYYSQIVNDFQKGDIAEGYSVSREKKESFPLTVTSAQKNPTAFYLCASTPGGPGNAYEQYFGPGTRLTVT.

The rearrangement uses TRBV5-1 and TRBJ2-6; TRBD1 aligns across 7 bases. CDR3 length: 14 amino acids. After removal of 5 bases from V and 4 bases from J, the junction contained 3 bases not matched to a gene. Germline V gene lookup returns CDR1 SGHRS and CDR2 YFSETQ. CDR3 bases: TGCGCCAGCAGAACAGGGGCCGGGGCCAACGTCCTGACTTTC. Translation gives CASRTGAGANVLTF.

The V and J genes are TRBV12-3 or TRBV12-4 and TRBJ1-6; no firm D call. The CDR3 has 13 amino acids. Between the trimmed V and J ends, which lost 5 bases and 8 bases, there was a span of 10 bases. CDR3 in amino acids: CASSRDLHSPLHF. The CDR3 region has the DNA TGTGCCAGCAGTCGGGATCTACATTCACCCCTCCACTTT.

V gene TRBV30 combines with J gene TRBJ1-1, with no clear D. The germline CDR1 and CDR2 sequences are GTSNPN and SVGIG (reference sequence). The CDR3 is 13 amino acids. Trimming removed 0 bases from V and 6 bases from J, with 11 bases in between. CDR3 sequence: CAWSVEGDAEAFF. The CDR3 DNA reads TGTGCCTGGAGTGTAGAGGGAGACGCTGAAGCTTTCTTT.

The chain joins TRBV11-3 to TRBJ2-2; tentative D call: TRBD1 (6 bases). The CDR3 sequence is 14 residues long. The germline CDR1 and CDR2 sequences are SGHNT and YENEEA. The V end was cut by 1 base, the J end by 3 bases, with 6 bases between. The CDR3 region has the DNA TGTGCCAGCAGCTTAGCAGGGGACACCGGGGAGCTGTTTTTT. This gives the protein CASSLAGDTGELFF.

This clone was seen more than once but under ten times. V gene TRBV4-2 combines with J gene TRBJ1-1; D ambiguous. The length of the CDR3 is 12 residues. Germline CDR1 LGHNA, CDR2 YNFKEQ. Trimming pared 0 bases from V and 7 bases from J, leaving 6 bases between. CDR3 in DNA: TGTGCCAGCAGCCAAGAGACCCTTGAAGCTTTCTTT. Translated: CASSQETLEAFF.

This chain connects TRBV5-1 to TRBJ2-3, with D possibly matching TRBD2 (6 bases). V gave up 5 bases and J gave up 0 bases, with 13 bases separating them. Looked up from germline, CDR1 is SGHRS and CDR2 is YFSETQ. The CDR3 loop spans 15 amino acids. The CDR3 DNA sequence: TGCGCCAGCAGGGGGGACGGACTAAGCACAGATACGCAGTATTTT. This gives the protein CASRGDGLSTDTQYF. The full variable domain, with the rest looked up from reference TRBV5-1 and TRBJ2-3, is KAGVTQTPRYLIKTRGQQVTLSCSPISGHRSVSWYQQTPGQGLQFLFEYFSETQRNKGNFPGRFSGRQFSNSRSEMNVSTLELGDSALYLCASRGDGLSTDTQYFGPGTRLTVL.

The rearrangement joins TRBV6-5 to TRBJ1-2; D is undetermined. Germline V gives CDR1 MNHEY, CDR2 SVGAGI. The CDR3 has 13 amino acids. V dropped 8 bases and J dropped 1 base, with 11 bases sitting between them. The CDR3 sequence: CASASAYNYGYTF. CDR3 bases: TGTGCCAGCGCCTCAGCGTATAACTATGGCTACACCTTC.